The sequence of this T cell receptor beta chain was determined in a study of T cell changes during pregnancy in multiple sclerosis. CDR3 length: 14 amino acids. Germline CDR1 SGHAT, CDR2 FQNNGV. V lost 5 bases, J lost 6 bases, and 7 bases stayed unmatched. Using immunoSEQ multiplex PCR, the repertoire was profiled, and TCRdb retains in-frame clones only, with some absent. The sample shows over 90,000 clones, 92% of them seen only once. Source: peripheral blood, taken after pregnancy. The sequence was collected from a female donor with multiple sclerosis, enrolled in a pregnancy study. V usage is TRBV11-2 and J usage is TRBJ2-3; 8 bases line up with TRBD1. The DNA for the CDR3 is TGTGCCAGCAGCCAACAGGGGGAAGGGGATACGCAGTATTTT. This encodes CASSQQGEGDTQYF.